A selection of T cell receptor beta chains follows, all from one sample in a study of blood T cell repertoires in COVID-19. Here immunoSEQ multiplex PCR was the method, and the copy in TCRdb shows in-frame clones only, minus some. The sample lists under 95,000 clones, around 85% occurring once. Sequencing was done on a sample of peripheral blood. All receptors come from a man aged 80 or over in a cohort sampled during active COVID-19. Both conserved end residues are part of each CDR3. The D gene is left open where the match is weak. The size entry is marked missing in some rows and otherwise reads once, few, many or a size class.

V	size	D	J	CDR3	DNA
TRBV9	.	.	TRBJ2-7	CASSLTGTAGIYEQYF	TGTGCCAGCAGCCTCACCGGGACAGCGGGTATATACGAGCAGTACTTC
TRBV19	once	.	TRBJ2-4	CASSIGRDGNIQYF	TGTGCCAGTAGTATTGGCAGGGATGGAAACATTCAGTACTTC
TRBV9	.	.	TRBJ2-1	CASSVSGSNYNEQFF	TGTGCCAGCAGCGTGTCGGGGTCTAACTACAATGAGCAGTTCTTC
TRBV5-8	.	TRBD1	TRBJ2-7	CASSLVRTGAYEQYF	TGTGCCAGCAGCTTGGTTAGGACAGGGGCCTACGAGCAGTACTTC
TRBV28	.	TRBD1	TRBJ1-5	CASSSGSGGHQPQHF	TGTGCCAGCAGCTCAGGATCAGGGGGGCATCAGCCCCAGCATTTT
TRBV28	.	TRBD1	TRBJ1-5	CASSPPKGASQPQHF	TGTGCCAGCAGTCCCCCCAAGGGGGCAAGTCAGCCCCAGCATTTT
TRBV3-1/TRBV3-2	.	TRBD1	TRBJ1-2	CASSQEGTGVNYGYTF	TGTGCCAGCAGCCAAGAAGGGACAGGAGTGAACTATGGCTACACCTTC
TRBV7-9	once	TRBD2	TRBJ2-1	CASSLGLAANEQFF	TGTGCCAGCAGCTTAGGACTAGCGGCCAATGAGCAGTTCTTC
TRBV15	.	.	TRBJ2-5	CATSRAPVETQYF	TGTGCCACCAGCAGAGCGCCGGTCGAGACCCAGTACTTC
TRBV2	.	.	TRBJ1-2	CASSEGEGRVYGYTF	TGTGCCAGCAGTGAAGGAGAGGGTCGGGTTTATGGCTACACCTTC
TRBV24-1	.	TRBD1	TRBJ2-5	CATSDPAAGGLLGETQYF	TGTGCCACCAGTGATCCGGCGGCAGGGGGCCTTCTGGGGGAGACCCAGTACTTC
TRBV5-1	.	.	TRBJ2-6	CASSQDSSGANVLTF	TGCGCCAGCAGCCAGGACAGCTCTGGGGCCAACGTCCTGACTTTC
TRBV3-1/TRBV3-2	.	.	TRBJ1-2	CASSQLGLLYGYTF	TGTGCCAGCAGCCAGTTGGGGCTGCTCTATGGCTACACCTTC
TRBV7-9	.	TRBD1	TRBJ2-3	CASSWGRQGAGADTQYF	TGTGCCAGCAGCTGGGGCCGACAGGGGGCGGGTGCAGATACGCAGTATTTT
TRBV29-1	.	TRBD1	TRBJ2-2	CSVPDRVRTGELFF	TGCAGCGTACCTGACAGGGTGCGGACCGGGGAGCTGTTTTTT
TRBV28	.	.	TRBJ1-5	CASSQDRYSNQPQHF	TGTGCCAGCAGCCAGGACAGATATAGCAATCAGCCCCAGCATTTT
TRBV20-1	.	TRBD1	TRBJ2-7	CSASDPLGQGAYEQYF	TGCAGTGCTAGTGACCCACTTGGACAGGGGGCTTACGAGCAGTACTTC
TRBV11-3	.	TRBD2	TRBJ2-3	CASSLGGGVADTQYF	TGTGCCAGCAGCTTAGGCGGGGGGGTGGCAGATACGCAGTATTTT
TRBV12-5	few	TRBD2	TRBJ2-1	CASGKLAGGEQFF	TGTGCTAGTGGCAAACTAGCGGGGGGTGAGCAGTTCTTC
TRBV9	.	TRBD1	TRBJ1-2	CASSPEDRAYGYTF	TGTGCCAGCAGCCCCGAGGACAGGGCCTATGGCTACACCTTC
TRBV5-4	.	TRBD1	TRBJ1-2	CASSLAGRGRRASGGYTF	TGTGCCAGCAGCTTGGCCGGGAGGGGGCGCAGAGCTTCGGGAGGCTACACCTTC
TRBV2	once	TRBD2	TRBJ2-3	CASSEQRGDTDTQYF	TGTGCCAGCAGTGAACAGCGGGGGGACACAGATACGCAGTATTTT
TRBV3-1/TRBV3-2	.	.	TRBJ2-6	CASSPSAGALGANVLTF	TGTGCCAGCAGCCCGAGCGCAGGGGCGCTTGGGGCCAACGTCCTGACTTTC
TRBV19	many	.	TRBJ2-7	CASSTGSEQYF	TGTGCCAGTAGCACAGGGAGCGAGCAGTACTTC
TRBV18	.	TRBD1	TRBJ2-5	CASSPVGGGETQYF	TGTGCCAGCTCGCCTGTAGGGGGCGGAGAGACCCAGTACTTC
TRBV6-4	.	.	TRBJ2-1	CASSDGGNRGNEQFF	TGTGCCAGCAGTGACGGGGGGAACAGGGGAAATGAGCAGTTCTTC
TRBV6-5	.	TRBD1	TRBJ2-5	CASSYSTGGETQYF	TGTGCCAGCAGTTACTCGACAGGGGGAGAGACCCAGTACTTC
TRBV2	.	TRBD1	TRBJ1-2	CASSPQTGLGSYGYTF	TGTGCCAGCAGTCCGCAGACAGGGTTGGGGAGCTATGGCTACACCTTC
TRBV5-1	few	.	TRBJ2-2	CASRPVGSTGELFF	TGCGCCAGCCGCCCCGTAGGGAGCACCGGGGAGCTGTTTTTT
TRBV5-1	.	.	TRBJ2-5	CASSLGSSGAQYF	TGCGCCAGCAGCTTGGGTTCGTCAGGGGCCCAGTACTTC
TRBV6-9	.	TRBD1	TRBJ1-2	CASSYLGGRLIYGYTF	TGTGCCAGCAGTTATTTAGGGGGCAGGTTAATCTATGGCTACACCTTC
TRBV4-3	.	.	TRBJ1-3	CASSQDYEGVSGNTIYF	TGCGCCAGCAGCCAAGATTATGAGGGCGTCTCTGGAAACACCATATATTTT
TRBV28	.	.	TRBJ1-5	CASSFYNQPQHF	TGTGCCAGCAGTTTTTACAATCAGCCCCAGCATTTT
TRBV3-1/TRBV3-2	.	.	TRBJ2-5	CASSLTYLQETQYF	TGTGCCAGCAGCCTGACATATCTCCAAGAGACCCAGTACTTC
TRBV14	.	TRBD2	TRBJ2-3	CASSHRLAGAPIDTQYF	TGTGCCAGCAGCCACCGGCTAGCGGGGGCCCCGATAGATACGCAGTATTTT
TRBV12-5	.	TRBD1	TRBJ1-5	CASGLVTTGPSVPQHF	TGTGCTAGTGGTTTGGTTACGACAGGGCCTAGCGTGCCCCAGCATTTT
TRBV5-1	.	TRBD2	TRBJ2-5	CASSRGGEETQYF	TGCGCCAGCAGCCGCGGGGGAGAAGAGACCCAGTACTTC
TRBV5-1	once	TRBD1	TRBJ1-1	CASSSLTGENTEAFF	TGCGCCAGCAGCAGCCTGACAGGGGAGAACACTGAAGCTTTCTTT
TRBV12-3/TRBV12-4	.	.	TRBJ2-2	CASSFEGTGELFF	TGTGCCAGCAGTTTTGAGGGAACCGGGGAGCTGTTTTTT
TRBV28	.	.	TRBJ1-2	CASSLQGNYGYTF	TGTGCCAGCAGTTTGCAGGGGAACTATGGCTACACCTTC
TRBV12-2	.	.	TRBJ2-7	CASRLRTGVGSSYEQYF	TGTGCAAGTCGCTTACGAACGGGGGTCGGGAGCTCCTACGAGCAGTACTTC
TRBV5-1	.	TRBD2	TRBJ2-2	CASSLLTSGNTGELFF	TGCGCCAGCAGCCTCCTGACTAGCGGAAACACCGGGGAGCTGTTTTTT
TRBV5-4	.	TRBD1	TRBJ1-2	CASSLVGQNYGYTF	TGTGCCAGCAGCTTGGTGGGACAGAACTATGGCTACACCTTC
TRBV7-5	.	.	TRBJ1-5	CVRSLALGTENENYSNQPQHF	TGTGTCAGAAGCTTAGCTTTAGGGACAGAAAACGAAAACTATAGCAATCAGCCCCAGCATTTT
TRBV19	.	TRBD1	TRBJ2-1	CASSIDLGTVYNEQFF	TGTGCCAGTAGTATAGACCTCGGGACAGTATACAATGAGCAGTTCTTC
TRBV3-1/TRBV3-2	once	TRBD1	TRBJ1-2	CASSRQGADGYTF	TGTGCCAGCAGTCGACAGGGGGCTGATGGCTACACCTTC